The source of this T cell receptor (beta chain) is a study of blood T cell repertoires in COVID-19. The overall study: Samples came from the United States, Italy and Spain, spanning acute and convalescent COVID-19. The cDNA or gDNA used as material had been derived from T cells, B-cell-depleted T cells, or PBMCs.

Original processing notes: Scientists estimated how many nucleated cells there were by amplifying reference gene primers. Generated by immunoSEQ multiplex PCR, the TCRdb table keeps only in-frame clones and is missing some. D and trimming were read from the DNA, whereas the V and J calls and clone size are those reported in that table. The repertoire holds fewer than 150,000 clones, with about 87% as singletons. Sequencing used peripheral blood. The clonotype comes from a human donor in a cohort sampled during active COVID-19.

CDR3 amino acids: CASKTIRGPNEKLFF. Written as DNA, the CDR3 is TGTGCCAGCAAAACGATACGAGGGCCTAATGAAAAACTGTTTTTT. The chain carries TRBV9 and TRBJ1-4; D ambiguous. The CDR3 runs to 15 residues. V was pared by 6 bases and J by 3 bases, with 15 bases between. Germline CDR1 is SGDLS and CDR2 is YYNGEE.